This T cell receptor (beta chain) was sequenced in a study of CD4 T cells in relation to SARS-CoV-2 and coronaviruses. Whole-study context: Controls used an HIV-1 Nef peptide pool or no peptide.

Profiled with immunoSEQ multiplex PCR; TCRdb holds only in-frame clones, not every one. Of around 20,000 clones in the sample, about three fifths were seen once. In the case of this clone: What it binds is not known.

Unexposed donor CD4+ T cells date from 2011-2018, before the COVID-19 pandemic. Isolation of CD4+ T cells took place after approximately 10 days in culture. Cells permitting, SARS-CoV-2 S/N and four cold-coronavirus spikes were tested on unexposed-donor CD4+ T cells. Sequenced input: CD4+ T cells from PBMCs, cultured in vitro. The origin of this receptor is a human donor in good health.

For the CDR3, the DNA is TGTGCCAGCAGCGTAGGTGGTGAGGGCTTCGTGCAGTACTTC. This sequence encodes CASSVGGEGFVQYF. The rearrangement uses TRBV9 and TRBJ2-7, with a possible D match to TRBD2 (5 bases). Trimming stripped 0 bases from V and 9 bases from J, with 16 bases between. Germline CDR1 and CDR2: SGDLS and YYNGEE. The CDR3 is 14 residues long.